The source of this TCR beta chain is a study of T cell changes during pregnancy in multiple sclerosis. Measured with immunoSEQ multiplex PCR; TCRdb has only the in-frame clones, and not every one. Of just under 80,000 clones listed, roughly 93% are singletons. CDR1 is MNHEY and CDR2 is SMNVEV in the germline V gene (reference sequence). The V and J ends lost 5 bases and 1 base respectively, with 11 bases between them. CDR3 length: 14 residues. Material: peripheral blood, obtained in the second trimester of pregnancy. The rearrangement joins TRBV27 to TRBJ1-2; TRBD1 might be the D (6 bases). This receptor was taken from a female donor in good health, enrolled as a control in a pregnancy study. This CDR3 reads CASSGGGGNYGYTF. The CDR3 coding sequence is TGTGCCAGCAGTGGAGGGGGGGGTAACTATGGCTACACCTTC.